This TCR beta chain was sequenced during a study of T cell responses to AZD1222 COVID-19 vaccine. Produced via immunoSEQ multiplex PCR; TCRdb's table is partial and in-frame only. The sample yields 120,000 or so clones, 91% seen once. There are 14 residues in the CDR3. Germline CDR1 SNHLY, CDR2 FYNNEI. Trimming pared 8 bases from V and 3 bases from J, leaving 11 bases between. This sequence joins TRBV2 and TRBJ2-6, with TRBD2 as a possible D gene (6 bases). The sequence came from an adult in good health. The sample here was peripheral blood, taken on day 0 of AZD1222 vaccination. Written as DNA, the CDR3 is TGTGCCAGCGGAAATAGCGGTGGGGCCAACGTCCTGACTTTC. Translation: CASGNSGGANVLTF.